The clone carrying this T cell receptor beta chain showed up just once. This sample is drawn from a study of blood T cell repertoires in COVID-19. Study information: Nucleic acid was either cDNA or gDNA, and it came from T cells, B-cell-depleted T cells, or PBMCs.

Here immunoSEQ multiplex PCR was the method, and the copy in TCRdb shows in-frame clones only, minus some. This sample has tens of thousands of clones, with 86% found just once. Germline assignment: CDR1 MGHRA and CDR2 YSYEKL. After removal of 4 bases from V and 4 bases from J, the junction contained 6 bases not matched to a gene. CDR3 length: 14 amino acids. The chain uses TRBV4-1 and TRBJ1-2; 7 bases map to TRBD1. The clonotype originates from a man aged 50 to 59 with acute or convalescent COVID-19. The sequencing input was peripheral blood. CDR3 amino acids: CASSLGTDGYGYTF. CDR3 bases: TGCGCCAGCAGCCTTGGGACAGACGGCTATGGCTACACCTTC.